This passage covers 19 T cell receptor beta chains from one sample sequenced in a study of T-cell memory formation after mild COVID-19. TCRdb independently ran MiXCR on the 5' RACE reads; one entry per CDR3 protein. Of 250,000 to 300,000 distinct CDR3 sequences in the sample, under 8.5% are singletons; the top ten hold about 20%. Sample: PBMCs or a T cell subset sorted from them (not recorded which). The origin of the receptors is a man aged 18 to 29 who had mild COVID-19 (a few samples of this study predate the infection). Cell type and time point are not known.

The chain joins TRBV7-9 to TRBJ2-7, with 7 bases identical to TRBD1. From germline, CDR1 is SEHNR and CDR2 FQNEAQ (reference sequence). This CDR3 has 15 residues. Germline trimming cut 4 bases from V and 4 bases from J; bases unmatched to any gene: 10. CDR3: CASSSTRTGIYEQYV. CDR3 coding DNA: TGTGCCAGCAGCTCCACACGGACAGGAATATACGAGCAGTACGTC.

This sequence joins TRBV6-6 and TRBJ2-5; the D call may be TRBD1 or TRBD2 (5 bases each). Trimming stripped 5 bases from V and 3 bases from J, with 19 bases between. This CDR3 has 16 amino acids. In germline, CDR1 is MNHNY, CDR2 SVGAGI (reference sequence). CDR3 amino acids: CASSTLGTQNKETQYF. In DNA, the CDR3 is TGTGCCAGCAGTACCCTCGGGACGCAAAATAAAGAGACCCAGTACTTC.

This clonotype was counted at least ten times. The rearrangement uses TRBV5-1 and TRBJ1-5, with D unclear. CDR1 SGHRS and CDR2 YFSETQ come from the germline V gene. V shed 4 bases and J shed 3 bases, with 17 bases lying between them. The CDR3 runs to 16 residues. For the CDR3, the DNA is TGCGCCAGCAGCCCCCGAGGCGGTAGTTACAATCAGCCCCAGCATTTT. This sequence encodes CASSPRGGSYNQPQHF. Drawing the rest from reference TRBV5-1 and TRBJ1-5, the complete variable domain is KAGVTQTPRYLIKTRGQQVTLSCSPISGHRSVSWYQQTPGQGLQFLFEYFSETQRNKGNFPGRFSGRQFSNSRSEMNVSTLELGDSALYLCASSPRGGSYNQPQHFGDGTRLSIL.

This clonotype appeared a few times. The chain uses TRBV29-1 and TRBJ1-2; tentative D call: TRBD1 (6 bases). In germline, CDR1 is SQVTM, CDR2 ANQGSEA. The V end lost 8 bases, the J end lost 6 bases, and 16 bases lay between the germline ends. This CDR3 has 12 residues. This chain's CDR3 is CSYSGDRDGYTF. CDR3 DNA sequence: TGCAGCTATTCAGGGGACCGCGATGGCTACACCTTC. The whole variable domain, filled in from reference TRBV29-1 and TRBJ1-2, reads SAVISQKPSRDICQRGTSLTIQCQVDSQVTMMFWYRQQPGQSLTLIATANQGSEATYESGFVIDKFPISRPNLTFSTLTVSNMSPEDSSIYLCSYSGDRDGYTFGSGTRLTVV.

The chain has TRBV7-2 and TRBJ1-5; 8 positions agree with TRBD1. The CDR3 runs 16 residues. Germline V gene sequence: CDR1 SGHTA, CDR2 FQGNSA. With 5 bases clipped from V and 6 bases from J, the junction kept 12 bases outside the gene matches. The CDR3, as DNA: TGTGCCAGCAGCCCTTTTGTGGCAGGGGGCAGTCAGCCCCAGCATTTT. Protein: CASSPFVAGGSQPQHF.

The J gene is TRBJ2-3, the V gene TRBV9; D is tentatively TRBD1 or TRBD2 (5 bases each). The ends were cut back, 7 bases at V and 2 bases at J, with 14 bases in the middle. Germline loops: CDR1 SGDLS, CDR2 YYNGEE. This CDR3 has 14 residues. The CDR3: CASGTFLHTDTQYF. The CDR3 DNA is TGTGCCAGCGGGACCTTCCTTCACACAGATACGCAGTATTTT.

The V and J genes are TRBV28 and TRBJ2-6; no clear D. The CDR3 sequence is 18 residues long. Germline V CDR1 and CDR2: MDHEN, SYDVKM. V was cut by 1 base and J by 2 bases, with 15 bases left in between. CDR3: CASSLLSGSWTGANVLTF. Written as DNA, the CDR3 is TGTGCCAGCAGTTTATTATCAGGTAGCTGGACTGGGGCCAACGTCCTGACTTTC.

This clonotype was found a few times. This chain links TRBV7-2 with TRBJ2-3; weak D call: TRBD1 (6 bases). CDR3 length: 12 residues. The ends were cut back, 6 bases at V and 4 bases at J, with 8 bases in the middle. The germline V gene encodes CDR1 SGHTA and CDR2 FQGNSA. The CDR3, as DNA: TGTGCCAGCAGTTGGGGGCCAGATACGCAGTATTTT. Protein product: CASSWGPDTQYF.

There are many counts of this clonotype. The CDR3 reads CASSQQFHRVEEKLFF. The CDR3 DNA reads as TGTGCCAGCAGCCAACAATTCCACAGGGTTGAGGAAAAACTGTTTTTT. The chain couples TRBV14 to TRBJ1-4; D possibly corresponds to TRBD1 (6 bases). Germline CDR1 is SGHDN and CDR2 is FVKESK. The length of the CDR3 is 16 residues. Trimming removed 2 bases from V and 8 bases from J, with 18 bases in between.

The table lists this clonotype with a few counts. The V call is TRBV7-9, the J call TRBJ2-2; tentative D call: TRBD1 (5 bases). CDR3 size: 14 residues. Germline V lookup: CDR1 SEHNR, CDR2 FQNEAQ (reference sequence). V lost 6 bases and J lost 6, with 14 bases in between. The DNA of the CDR3 is TGTGCCAGCAGTCCGACAGCCTTCCCCGGGGAGCTGTTTTTT. Translated: CASSPTAFPGELFF.

This clonotype was observed at least ten times. The J gene is TRBJ2-3, the V gene TRBV4-2; possibly TRBD1 for D (5 bases). With 3 bases removed from V and 2 bases from J, the gap between germline ends came to 9 bases. Germline V gene sequence: CDR1 LGHNA, CDR2 YNFKEQ. The CDR3 runs 14 residues. For the CDR3, the DNA is TGTGCCAGCAGCCAGGAAGGGGTCACAGATACGCAGTATTTT. Residues: CASSQEGVTDTQYF.

This clonotype has only a few counts. The J gene is TRBJ2-1, the V gene TRBV6-1, with TRBD2 identical over 8 bases. Trimming took 2 bases from V and 7 from J; bases not matched to a gene: 7. Per the germline V gene, CDR1 is MNHNS and CDR2 is SASEGT. This CDR3 comprises 15 residues. CDR3 amino acids: CASSEHSGGLNEQFF. The CDR3, as DNA: TGTGCCAGCAGTGAACACAGCGGGGGCTTGAATGAGCAGTTCTTC.

The V call is TRBV5-1, the J call TRBJ1-3; D unclear. The germline V gene encodes CDR1 SGHRS and CDR2 YFSETQ. This CDR3 is built from 15 residues. The germline V and J ends were trimmed by 0 bases and 4 bases, with 11 bases remaining between them. The CDR3 nucleotides read TGCGCCAGCAGCTTGGGAGGGCTTTACGGAAACACCATATATTTT. Amino acids: CASSLGGLYGNTIYF.

V is TRBV9 and J is TRBJ1-1; D unclear. Trimming shortened V by 4 bases and J by 1 base, and 11 bases separated the two germline ends. CDR1 is SGDLS and CDR2 is YYNGEE in the germline V gene. The CDR3 runs to 14 residues. In DNA form, the CDR3 reads TGTGCCAGCAGCCCCACGTCGGGGAACACTGAAGCTTTCTTT. Translation gives CASSPTSGNTEAFF.

J is TRBJ2-7 and V is TRBV7-9; D may be TRBD1 (5 bases). Trimming cost V 2 bases and J 2 bases, with 10 bases left between them. Germline CDR1 and CDR2: SEHNR and FQNEAQ (reference sequence). CDR3 length: 14 residues. The CDR3 sequence: CASSLKGLPYEQYF. CDR3 DNA: TGTGCCAGCAGCTTAAAGGGGTTACCCTACGAGCAGTACTTC.

This chain connects TRBV27 to TRBJ2-2, with D perhaps assigned TRBD1 or TRBD2 (6 bases each). Trimming removed 6 bases from V and 3 bases from J, with 14 bases in between. Germline V gives CDR1 MNHEY, CDR2 SMNVEV (reference sequence). The CDR3 runs 15 residues. CDR3 coding DNA: TGTGCCAGCAGCCCGTGGAGGGGGGACACCGGGGAGCTGTTTTTT. This encodes CASSPWRGDTGELFF.

This clonotype occurred many times. The rearrangement uses TRBV4-1 and TRBJ2-7; 7 bases are shared with TRBD2. Looked up from germline, CDR1 is MGHRA and CDR2 is YSYEKL. This CDR3 has 16 amino acids. Trimming took 1 base from V and 2 from J; bases not matched to a gene: 8. The CDR3 loop reads CASSQVLASGPYEQYF. As DNA, the CDR3 is TGCGCCAGCAGCCAAGTGCTGGCTAGCGGACCCTACGAGCAGTACTTC.

This clonotype was seen repeatedly, ten times or more. The chain has TRBV5-1 and TRBJ1-5; 9 positions agree with TRBD1. This CDR3 is 14 amino acids long. Trimming removed 1 base from V and 6 bases from J; junction bases left unmatched: 2. Germline values: CDR1 SGHRS, CDR2 YFSETQ. CDR3 in DNA: TGCGCCAGCAGCTTGACAGGGGGCGGTCAGCCCCAGCATTTT. Protein: CASSLTGGGQPQHF.

This clonotype was seen a few times. The V and J genes are TRBV5-1 and TRBJ1-1; 7 bases are shared with TRBD1. CDR1 and CDR2 from the germline V gene are SGHRS and YFSETQ. V trimming: 6 bases; J trimming: 5 bases; junction bases outside the gene matches: 19. The CDR3 spans 17 residues. CDR3 sequence: CASTKGALNRGGTEAFF. DNA of the CDR3: TGCGCCAGCACCAAAGGGGCCCTTAACAGGGGCGGGACTGAAGCTTTCTTT.